A single sample is the source of the 27 T cell receptor beta chains below, sequenced in a study of T cells in Graves' hyperthyroidism and ophthalmopathy. Researchers took RNA transcripts and amplified the TCR beta CDR3 regions from them. A first-round RT-PCR of the TCR CDR3 used the HTBI primer set. MiXCR, run by TCRdb on the multiplex PCR reads, gives a single entry per CDR3 protein. This sample has 500,000 to 800,000 distinct CDR3 sequences, with less than 45% found just once. The sequenced sample consisted of peripheral blood or thyroid tissue (not recorded which). The receptors here all came from an adult man with Graves' disease, either hyperthyroidism or ophthalmopathy (not recorded which).

The genes are TRBV9 and TRBJ1-4; the match to TRBD1 covers 8 bases. From germline, CDR1 is SGDLS and CDR2 YYNGEE. The CDR3 has 16 amino acids. The J segment lost 3 bases and the V segment lost 0 bases, leaving 4 bases of the junction unmatched. CDR3 sequence: CASSVVQGASNEKLFF. For the CDR3, the DNA is TGTGCCAGCAGCGTAGTGCAGGGGGCTTCTAATGAAAAACTGTTTTTT.

This clonotype appeared a few times. The genes are TRBV6-5 and TRBJ1-1; TRBD1 agrees at 9 bases. This CDR3 is built from 13 residues. Germline V gene sequence: CDR1 MNHEY, CDR2 SVGAGI. The trim removed 7 bases at V and 4 bases at J, leaving 4 bases unmatched. The CDR3 here is CASTWTGATEAFF. CDR3 nucleotide sequence: TGTGCCAGCACCTGGACAGGGGCCACTGAAGCTTTCTTT.

The rearrangement uses TRBV7-3 and TRBJ1-6; D might be TRBD1 (5 bases). The germline V gene encodes CDR1 SGHTA and CDR2 FQGTGA. The CDR3 loop spans 12 amino acids. V shed 6 bases and J shed 13 bases, with 13 bases lying between them. The CDR3 sequence is CASSLRSGPLHF. The CDR3 DNA follows: TGTGCCAGCAGTTTGAGGTCAGGGCCCCTCCACTTT.

This clonotype was seen repeatedly, ten times or more. The chain employs TRBV7-9 and TRBJ1-5; no reliable D call. V was shortened by 4 bases and J by 9 bases, with 10 bases between the two germline ends. The CDR3 is made up of 12 amino acids. Per germline, CDR1 SEHNR and CDR2 FQNEAQ (reference sequence). The CDR3 sequence: CASSSSGWPQHF. DNA of the CDR3: TGTGCCAGCAGCTCGAGTGGGTGGCCCCAGCATTTT.

There are a few counts of this clonotype. The chain uses TRBV12-3 or TRBV12-4 and TRBJ1-2; D gene uncertain. Trimming removed 4 bases from V and 11 bases from J, with 20 bases in between. CDR3 length: 14 residues. Written as DNA, the CDR3 is TGTGCCAGCAGTTCGAGTTCGAGTCCCCCTACTTACACCTTC. Residues: CASSSSSSPPTYTF.

On this clonotype: A read error is likely, as this CDR3 ends without the conserved phenylalanine or tryptophan. The DNA is left out, because the CDR3 cannot be placed on it with certainty; the CDR3 is given as TCRdb lists it. This rearrangement joins TRBV10-3 to TRBJ1-1. Germline V gene lookup returns CDR1 ENHRY and CDR2 SYGVKD. The CDR3 sequence runs 10 residues, both termini included. The CDR3 loop reads CAITRGGSLS.

The rearrangement joins TRBV9 to TRBJ1-5; TRBD1 matches at 9 bases. The CDR3 runs 18 residues. J lost 0 bases, V lost 7 bases, and 14 bases had no gene match. Per the germline V gene, CDR1 is SGDLS and CDR2 is YYNGEE. The CDR3 region has the DNA TGTGCCAGCTCGGCGACAGGGGGAGGCTCGTATAGCAATCAGCCCCAGCATTTT. Residues: CASSATGGGSYSNQPQHF.

This rearrangement joins TRBV29-1 to TRBJ2-3, with D maybe TRBD2 (7 bases). Trimming removed 3 bases at V and 0 bases at J, with 13 bases between. Germline V gene sequence: CDR1 SQVTM, CDR2 ANQGSEA. CDR3 length: 15 residues. In nucleotides, the CDR3 is TGCAGCGTTGACGGGGGGAGGGGGAGCACAGATACGCAGTATTTT. This gives the protein CSVDGGRGSTDTQYF.

V is TRBV5-1 and J is TRBJ1-1, with no clear D. Germline assignment: CDR1 SGHRS and CDR2 YFSETQ. The V and J ends lost 4 bases and 0 bases respectively, with 13 bases between them. The CDR3 is 15 amino acids. CDR3 loop: CASSPQPDLNTEAFF. The CDR3 DNA reads TGCGCCAGCAGCCCCCAACCAGACTTGAACACTGAAGCTTTCTTT.

This clonotype has at least ten counts. The J gene is TRBJ1-1, the V gene TRBV7-9; D remains unclear. The germline V and J ends were trimmed by 2 bases and 5 bases, with 9 bases remaining between them. The CDR3 sequence is 13 residues long. Germline-derived CDR1 and CDR2 are SEHNR and FQNEAQ (reference sequence). CDR3 sequence (DNA): TGTGCCAGCAGCTTACAAGAGGGTACTGAAGCTTTCTTT. Translating it yields CASSLQEGTEAFF.

The V and J genes are TRBV29-1 and TRBJ1-6; D uncertain. Germline V CDR1 and CDR2: SQVTM, ANQGSEA. The CDR3 extends over 15 amino acids. Trimming pared 4 bases from V and 14 bases from J, leaving 24 bases between. The CDR3 DNA reads TGCAGCGTTGCCTCTGGGGTGGCACGAGAAGACACCCTCCACTTT. It codes for CSVASGVAREDTLHF.

This rearrangement joins TRBV2 to TRBJ2-5, with TRBD2 matching over 7 bases. This CDR3 has 13 amino acids. J lost 5 bases, V lost 8 bases, and 8 bases had no gene match. In germline, CDR1 is SNHLY, CDR2 FYNNEI. The CDR3 region has the DNA TGTGCCAGCCACCGGGGGGTCGACGAGACCCAGTACTTC. As protein: CASHRGVDETQYF.

This clonotype was picked up a small number of times. The junction does not match germline at one end; this may be a read error. This chain joins TRBV7-8 and TRBJ1-6; no firm D call. This CDR3 has 15 amino acids. CDR1 and CDR2 from the germline V gene are SGHVS and FQNEAQ. The CDR3 region is CASSLELGSGSPLHF. The CDR3 region has the DNA TGTGCCAGCAGTTTAGAGTTGGGCTCCGGTTCACCCCTCCACTTT.

The chain has TRBV7-9 and TRBJ1-4; TRBD1 aligns across 9 bases. Germline CDR1 reads SEHNR; CDR2 reads FQNEAQ (reference sequence). Trimming took 6 bases from V and 5 from J; bases not matched to a gene: 4. This CDR3 region has 14 residues. In nucleotides, the CDR3 is TGTGCCAGCAGAGGGACAGGGACAAATGAAAAACTGTTTTTT. It codes for CASRGTGTNEKLFF. The complete variable domain, with remaining parts taken from reference TRBV7-9 and TRBJ1-4, reads DTGVSQNPRHKITKRGQNVTFRCDPISEHNRLYWYRQTLGQGPEFLTYFQNEAQLEKSRLLSDRFSAERPKGSFSTLEIQRTEQGDSAMYLCASRGTGTNEKLFFGSGTQLSVL.

The chain combines TRBV19 with TRBJ1-1; D call uncertain. The CDR3 loop spans 12 amino acids. Germline V CDR1 and CDR2: LNHDA, SQIVND (reference sequence). Trimming pared 7 bases from V and 5 bases from J, leaving 11 bases between. The CDR3 DNA reads TGTGCCAGTACCAGGCCGGGGACTGAAGCTTTCTTT. Translated: CASTRPGTEAFF.

A few counts support this clonotype. It may be a read error: a sequence one base away is much more abundant. The chain employs TRBV6-1 and TRBJ2-7, with D possibly matching TRBD1 (5 bases). The length of the CDR3 is 13 residues. Germline values: CDR1 MNHNS, CDR2 SASEGT. CDR3 in DNA: TGTGCCAACAGTCGACAGTTTGAGTACGAGCAGTACTTC. It codes for CANSRQFEYEQYF.

This clonotype was counted between two and nine times. This chain links TRBV2 with TRBJ1-2; 9 bases are shared with TRBD1. The V segment lost 4 bases and the J segment 5 bases; nucleotides outside the gene matches: 8. The CDR3 is made up of 15 amino acids. Germline assignment: CDR1 SNHLY and CDR2 FYNNEI. The CDR3 protein is CASSVEQGARYGYTF. CDR3 nucleotides: TGTGCCAGCAGTGTCGAACAGGGGGCGCGGTATGGCTACACCTTC.

This clonotype showed up many times. This chain links TRBV7-9 with TRBJ1-1; D is undetermined. The germline V and J ends were trimmed by 5 bases and 1 base, with 14 bases remaining between them. CDR1 and CDR2 (germline): SEHNR, FQNEAQ (reference sequence). CDR3 length equals 15 residues. The CDR3 reads CASSQSSSSNTEAFF. DNA for the CDR3: TGTGCCAGCAGCCAATCCTCTAGCTCGAACACTGAAGCTTTCTTT.

This chain joins TRBV20-1 and TRBJ2-7; 9 bases match TRBD2. Trimming removed 0 bases from V and 6 bases from J; junction bases left unmatched: 9. The V gene's germline CDR1 is DFQATT and CDR2 SNEGSKA (reference sequence). This CDR3 has 15 amino acids. The CDR3 sequence: CSARDRGLAGSEQYF. The CDR3 DNA sequence: TGCAGTGCTAGAGATAGGGGGCTAGCGGGAAGCGAGCAGTACTTC.

This clonotype was picked up many times. This chain links TRBV20-1 with TRBJ2-5, with D possibly called TRBD1 or TRBD2 (6 bases each). Trimming removed 3 bases from V and 1 base from J, with 15 bases in between. Germline CDR1 reads DFQATT; CDR2 reads SNEGSKA (reference sequence). The CDR3 consists of 15 residues. CDR3 protein: CSARDEGGIQETQYF. CDR3 nucleotide sequence: TGCAGTGCTAGGGACGAAGGGGGGATCCAAGAGACCCAGTACTTC.

The chain recombines TRBV25-1 with TRBJ1-5; TRBD1 aligns across 8 bases. V shed 6 bases and J 2 bases; nucleotides not matched to a gene: 12. From germline, CDR1 is MGHDK and CDR2 SYGVNS. This CDR3 spans 17 amino acids. CDR3 sequence reads: CASSLGQGSMGNQPQHF. As DNA, the CDR3 is TGTGCCAGCAGCTTAGGACAGGGCTCTATGGGCAATCAGCCCCAGCATTTT. Full variable domain (remainder filled in from reference TRBV25-1 and TRBJ1-5): EADIYQTPRYLVIGTGKKITLECSQTMGHDKMYWYQQDPGMELHLIHYSYGVNSTEKGDLSSESTVSRIRTEHFPLTLESARPSHTSQYLCASSLGQGSMGNQPQHFGDGTRLSIL.

The chain links TRBV25-1 to TRBJ1-6, with D perhaps TRBD1 (6 bases). V lost 3 bases, J lost 9 bases, and 12 bases lay in between. The CDR3 loop spans 14 amino acids. From germline, CDR1 is MGHDK and CDR2 SYGVNS. The CDR3 loop reads CASSDMGASSPLHF. As DNA, the CDR3 is TGTGCCAGCAGTGATATGGGGGCTTCTTCACCCCTCCACTTT.

The chain combines TRBV2 with TRBJ1-5; possible D gene TRBD1, 6 bases. V gave up 3 bases and J gave up 5 bases, with 11 bases separating them. In germline, CDR1 is SNHLY, CDR2 FYNNEI. The CDR3 contains 14 residues. The CDR3 protein is CASSEAGGHQPQHF. The CDR3 DNA reads as TGTGCCAGCAGTGAGGCGGGGGGCCATCAGCCCCAGCATTTT.

This clonotype was picked up a small number of times. The V call is TRBV7-9, the J call TRBJ1-6; D gene ambiguous. V shed 5 bases and J shed 7 bases, with 12 bases lying between them. In germline, CDR1 is SEHNR, CDR2 FQNEAQ (reference sequence). The CDR3 is 14 amino acids. In DNA form, the CDR3 reads TGTGCCAGCAGCCTCAGAGTAGCGAATTCACCCCTCCACTTT. It translates to CASSLRVANSPLHF.

V and J are TRBV30 and TRBJ1-6, with 8 bases fitting TRBD1. V gave up 1 base and J gave up 7 bases; unmatched junction bases: 0. Germline values: CDR1 GTSNPN, CDR2 SVGIG (reference sequence). CDR3 length: 13 amino acids. CDR3 amino acids: CAWSGTGNSPLHF. CDR3 nucleotide sequence: TGTGCCTGGAGTGGGACAGGGAATTCACCCCTCCACTTT.

The rearrangement links TRBV2 to TRBJ1-1; 8 positions agree with TRBD1. Germline V gene sequence: CDR1 SNHLY, CDR2 FYNNEI. The CDR3 sequence is 14 residues long. The ends lost 6 bases at V and 5 bases at J; junction bases unmatched: 8. The CDR3 reads CASSPSDRATEAFF. CDR3 DNA sequence: TGTGCCAGCAGCCCCTCGGACAGGGCAACTGAAGCTTTCTTT.

The chain employs TRBV5-1 and TRBJ2-5, with D possibly matching TRBD1 (6 bases). The CDR3 sequence is 14 residues long. CDR1 is SGHRS, CDR2 YFSETQ, per germline. Trimming removed 6 bases from V and 4 bases from J, with 16 bases in between. CDR3: CASNQMTGTETQYF. The CDR3 DNA reads as TGCGCCAGCAACCAGATGACAGGAACAGAGACCCAGTACTTC. Full variable domain (rest looked up from reference TRBV5-1 and TRBJ2-5): KAGVTQTPRYLIKTRGQQVTLSCSPISGHRSVSWYQQTPGQGLQFLFEYFSETQRNKGNFPGRFSGRQFSNSRSEMNVSTLELGDSALYLCASNQMTGTETQYFGPGTRLLVL.